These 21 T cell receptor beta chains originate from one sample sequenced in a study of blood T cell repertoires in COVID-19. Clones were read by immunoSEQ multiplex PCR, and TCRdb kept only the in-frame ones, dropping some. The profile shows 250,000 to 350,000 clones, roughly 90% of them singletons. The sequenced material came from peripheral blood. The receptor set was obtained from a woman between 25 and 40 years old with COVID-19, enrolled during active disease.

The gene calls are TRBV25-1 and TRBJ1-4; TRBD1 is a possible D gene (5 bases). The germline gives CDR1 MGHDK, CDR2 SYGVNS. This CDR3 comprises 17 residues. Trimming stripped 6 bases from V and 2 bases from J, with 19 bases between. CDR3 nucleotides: TGTGCCAGCAGGTCTGGAGGGGCGGGTAGGACTAATGAAAAACTGTTTTTT. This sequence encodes CASRSGGAGRTNEKLFF. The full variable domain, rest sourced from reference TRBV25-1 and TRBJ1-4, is EADIYQTPRYLVIGTGKKITLECSQTMGHDKMYWYQQDPGMELHLIHYSYGVNSTEKGDLSSESTVSRIRTEHFPLTLESARPSHTSQYLCASRSGGAGRTNEKLFFGSGTQLSVL.

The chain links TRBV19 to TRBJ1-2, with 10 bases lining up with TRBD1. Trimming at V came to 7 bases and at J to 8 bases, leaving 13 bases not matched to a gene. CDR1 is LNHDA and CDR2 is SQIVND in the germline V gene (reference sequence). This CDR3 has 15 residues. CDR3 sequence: CASTATGGNVGGYTF. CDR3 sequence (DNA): TGTGCCAGTACCGCGACAGGGGGCAACGTCGGCGGCTACACCTTC.

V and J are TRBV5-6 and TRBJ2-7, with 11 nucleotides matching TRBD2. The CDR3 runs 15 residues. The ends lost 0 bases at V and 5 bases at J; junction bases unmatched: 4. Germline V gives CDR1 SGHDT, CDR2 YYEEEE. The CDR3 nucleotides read TGTGCCAGCAGCTTGGAACTAGCGGGAGTGGACGAGCAGTACTTC. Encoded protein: CASSLELAGVDEQYF.

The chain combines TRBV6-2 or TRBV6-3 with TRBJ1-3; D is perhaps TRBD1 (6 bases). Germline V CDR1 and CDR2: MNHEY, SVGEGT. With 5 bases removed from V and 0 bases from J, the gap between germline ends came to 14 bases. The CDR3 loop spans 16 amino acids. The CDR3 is CASSAGGPFSGNTIYF. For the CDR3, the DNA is TGTGCCAGCAGTGCGGGGGGCCCTTTCTCTGGAAACACCATATATTTT.

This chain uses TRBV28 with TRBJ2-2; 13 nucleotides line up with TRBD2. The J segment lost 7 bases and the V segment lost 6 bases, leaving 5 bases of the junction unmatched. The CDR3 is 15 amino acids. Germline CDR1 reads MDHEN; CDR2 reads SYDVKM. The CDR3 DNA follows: TGTGCCAGCAGCACACTAGCGGGAGGGGTCGGGGAGCTGTTTTTT. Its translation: CASSTLAGGVGELFF.

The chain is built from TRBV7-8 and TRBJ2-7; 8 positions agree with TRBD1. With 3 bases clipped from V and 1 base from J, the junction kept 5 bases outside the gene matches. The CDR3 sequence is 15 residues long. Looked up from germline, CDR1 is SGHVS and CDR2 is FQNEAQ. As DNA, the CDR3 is TGTGCCAGCAGCTTTAAAGGGACAGGATCCTACGAGCAGTACTTC. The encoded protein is CASSFKGTGSYEQYF.

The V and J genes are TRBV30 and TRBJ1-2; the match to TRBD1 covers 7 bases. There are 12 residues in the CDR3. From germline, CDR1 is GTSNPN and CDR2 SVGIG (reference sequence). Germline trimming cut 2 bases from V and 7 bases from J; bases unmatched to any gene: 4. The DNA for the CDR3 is TGTGCCTGGAGTACCGACAGGGCTGGCTACACCTTC. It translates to CAWSTDRAGYTF.

The CDR3 region has the DNA TGTGCCAGCAGCTTAGGGCCGCCAGGGACAGGGGGCGCTGGGGCCAACGTCCTGACTTTC. This codes for CASSLGPPGTGGAGANVLTF. V is TRBV7-3 and J is TRBJ2-6, with 12 nucleotides matching TRBD1. Germline CDR1 and CDR2: SGHTA and FQGTGA. The CDR3 contains 20 residues. Unmatched junction bases numbered 10, after V lost 2 bases and J lost 2 bases.

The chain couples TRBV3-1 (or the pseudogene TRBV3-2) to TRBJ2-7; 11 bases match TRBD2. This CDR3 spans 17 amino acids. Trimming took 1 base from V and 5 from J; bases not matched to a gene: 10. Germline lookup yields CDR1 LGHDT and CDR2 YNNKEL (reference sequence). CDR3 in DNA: TGTGCCAGCAGCCAAGTTAGAACTAGCGGGAGCTTCAACGAGCAGTACTTC. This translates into CASSQVRTSGSFNEQYF.

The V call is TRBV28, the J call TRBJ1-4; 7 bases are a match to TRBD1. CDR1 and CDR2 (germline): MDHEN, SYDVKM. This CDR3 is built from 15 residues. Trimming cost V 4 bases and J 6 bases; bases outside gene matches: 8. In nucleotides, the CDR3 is TGTGCCAGCAGTTACTCGCGCCAGGGGGATGAAAAACTGTTTTTT. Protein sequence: CASSYSRQGDEKLFF.

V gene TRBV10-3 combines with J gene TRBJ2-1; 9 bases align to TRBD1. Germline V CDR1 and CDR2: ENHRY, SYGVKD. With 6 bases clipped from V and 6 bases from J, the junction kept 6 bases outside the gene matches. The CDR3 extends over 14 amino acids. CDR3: CAIREGQGPNEQFF. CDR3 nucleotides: TGTGCCATCAGAGAGGGACAGGGTCCCAATGAGCAGTTCTTC.

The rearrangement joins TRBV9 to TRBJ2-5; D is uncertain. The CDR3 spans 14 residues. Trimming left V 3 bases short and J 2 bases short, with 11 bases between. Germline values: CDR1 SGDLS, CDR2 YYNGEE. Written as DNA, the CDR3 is TGTGCCAGCAGCGCGCTAGGTTATCAAGAGACCCAGTACTTC. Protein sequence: CASSALGYQETQYF.

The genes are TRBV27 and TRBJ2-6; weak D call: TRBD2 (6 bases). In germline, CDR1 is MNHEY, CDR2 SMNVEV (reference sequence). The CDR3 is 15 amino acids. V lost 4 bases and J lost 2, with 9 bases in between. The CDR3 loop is CASSYGSAGANVLTF. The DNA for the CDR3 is TGTGCCAGCAGTTACGGGAGCGCTGGGGCCAACGTCCTGACTTTC.

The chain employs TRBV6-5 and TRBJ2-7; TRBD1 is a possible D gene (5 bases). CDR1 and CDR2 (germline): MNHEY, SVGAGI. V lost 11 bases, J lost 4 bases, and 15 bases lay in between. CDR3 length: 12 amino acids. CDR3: CAVQGSGYEQYF. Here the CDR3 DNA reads TGTGCCGTCCAGGGAAGTGGGTACGAGCAGTACTTC.

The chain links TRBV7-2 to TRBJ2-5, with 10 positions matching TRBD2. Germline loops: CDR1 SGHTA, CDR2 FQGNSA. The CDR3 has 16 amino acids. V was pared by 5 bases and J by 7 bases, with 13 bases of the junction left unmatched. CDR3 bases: TGTGCCAGCAGCCCCAGTAGAGGGAGCGGGAGGGGGACCCAGTACTTC. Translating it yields CASSPSRGSGRGTQYF.

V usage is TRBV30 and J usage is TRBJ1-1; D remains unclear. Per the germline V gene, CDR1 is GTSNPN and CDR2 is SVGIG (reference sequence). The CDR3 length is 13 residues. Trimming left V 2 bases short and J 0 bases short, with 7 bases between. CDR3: CAWSQSMNTEAFF. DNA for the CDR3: TGTGCCTGGAGTCAGTCAATGAACACTGAAGCTTTCTTT.

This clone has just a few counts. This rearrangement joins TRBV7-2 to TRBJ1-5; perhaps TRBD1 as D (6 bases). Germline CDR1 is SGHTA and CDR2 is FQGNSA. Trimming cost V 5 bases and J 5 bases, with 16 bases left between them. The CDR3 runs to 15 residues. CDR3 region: CASSVRPGVDQPQHF. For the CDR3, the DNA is TGTGCCAGCAGCGTAAGGCCAGGGGTAGATCAGCCCCAGCATTTT.

CDR3 coding DNA: TGTGCCAGCAGTTACTCGAGGGCCCCCTACGAGCAGTACTTC. Its translation is CASSYSRAPYEQYF. This sequence joins TRBV6-5 and TRBJ2-7, with D possibly being TRBD2 (5 bases). This CDR3 is built from 14 residues. Trimming took 0 bases from V and 2 from J, leaving 8 bases between them. Germline V gene sequence: CDR1 MNHEY, CDR2 SVGAGI.

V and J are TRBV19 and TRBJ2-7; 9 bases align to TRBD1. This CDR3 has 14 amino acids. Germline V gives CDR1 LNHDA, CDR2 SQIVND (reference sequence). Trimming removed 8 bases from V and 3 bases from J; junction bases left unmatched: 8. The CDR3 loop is CASSISGQGYEQYF. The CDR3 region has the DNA TGTGCCAGTTCCATATCGGGACAGGGCTACGAGCAGTACTTC.

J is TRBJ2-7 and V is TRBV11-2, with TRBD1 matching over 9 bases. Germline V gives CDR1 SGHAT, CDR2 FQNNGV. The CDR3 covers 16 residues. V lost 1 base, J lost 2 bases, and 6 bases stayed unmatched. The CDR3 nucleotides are TGTGCCAGCAGCTTAGGGGGCGGGACAGGGACCTACGAGCAGTACTTC. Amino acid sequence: CASSLGGGTGTYEQYF.

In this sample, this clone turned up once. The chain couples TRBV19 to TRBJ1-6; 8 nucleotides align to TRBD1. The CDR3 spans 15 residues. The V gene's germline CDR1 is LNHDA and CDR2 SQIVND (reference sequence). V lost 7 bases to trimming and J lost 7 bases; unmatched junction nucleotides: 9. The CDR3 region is CASKERQGRNSPLHF. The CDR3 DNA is TGTGCCAGTAAAGAGAGACAGGGGAGAAATTCACCCCTCCACTTT.